The 18 T cell receptor beta chains below come from one sample, sequenced in a study of blood T cell repertoires in COVID-19 (dated by TCRdb to 2019 to 2021). The protocol used for the library was the immunoSEQ multiplex PCR assay. TCRdb retrieved this table from immuneACCESS and kept in-frame rearrangements only. Not all clones are present; in checked studies, unresolved V genes account for under half, and no reason is known for the remainder. The sample profile shows about 190,000 clones; roughly 80% of them were found once. The ten most abundant clones make up about 13% of the sample. What was sequenced was peripheral blood. All receptors derive from a man between 45 and 60 years old who had recovered from COVID-19.

J is TRBJ1-2 and V is TRBV12-3 or TRBV12-4; 7 nucleotides agree with TRBD1. With 6 bases clipped from V and 13 bases from J, the junction kept 14 bases outside the gene matches. The CDR3 loop spans 13 amino acids. The CDR3 region has the DNA TGTGCCAGCAGCCTAAACAGGGGCGTACTTCCCACCTTC. Amino acids: CASSLNRGVLPTF.

The chain combines TRBV5-4 with TRBJ1-2; TRBD1 agrees at 7 bases. The length of the CDR3 is 14 residues. The V segment lost 1 base and the J segment 10 bases; nucleotides outside the gene matches: 10. CDR1 SGHNT and CDR2 YYREEE come from the germline V gene (reference sequence). The CDR3 loop is CASSLWKGALYYTF. CDR3 nucleotides: TGTGCCAGCAGCTTGTGGAAGGGGGCGCTTTACTACACCTTC.

The chain recombines TRBV2 with TRBJ1-5; 11 nucleotides agree with TRBD1. Germline V gene sequence: CDR1 SNHLY, CDR2 FYNNEI. The CDR3 extends over 12 amino acids. V trimming: 9 bases; J trimming: 7 bases; junction bases outside the gene matches: 2. In DNA form, the CDR3 reads TGTGCCAGTGGGACAGGGGGACAGCCCCAGCATTTT. Amino acids: CASGTGGQPQHF.

V is TRBV29-1 and J is TRBJ2-7; 8 positions agree with TRBD1. Trimming removed 6 bases from V and 3 bases from J; junction bases left unmatched: 7. From germline, CDR1 is SQVTM and CDR2 ANQGSEA. This CDR3 region has 13 residues. Written as DNA, the CDR3 is TGCAGCGTCCAGACAGGGGCGATCTACGAGCAGTACTTC. This codes for CSVQTGAIYEQYF.

The rearrangement joins TRBV27 to TRBJ1-6, with D hard to call. This CDR3 has 17 amino acids. The V end was cut by 5 bases, the J end by 5 bases, with 19 bases between. Per germline, CDR1 MNHEY and CDR2 SMNVEV (reference sequence). This CDR3 reads CASSLYFTQLNNSPLHF. CDR3 coding DNA: TGTGCCAGCAGTCTATATTTTACGCAGTTAAATAATTCACCCCTCCACTTT.

V is TRBV28 and J is TRBJ2-7, with TRBD2 matching over 8 bases. CDR1 is MDHEN, CDR2 SYDVKM, per germline. CDR3 length equals 16 residues. Unmatched junction bases numbered 12, after V lost 3 bases and J lost 5 bases. The CDR3 DNA reads as TGTGCCAGCAGTTTCTTGGGGGAGCGGGAGAGAAACGAGCAGTACTTC. Its translation is CASSFLGERERNEQYF.

The chain carries TRBV7-2 and TRBJ2-7; perhaps TRBD2 as D (6 bases). Germline V lookup: CDR1 SGHTA, CDR2 FQGNSA. Trimming removed 5 bases at V and 3 bases at J, with 8 bases between. This CDR3 is built from 12 residues. The CDR3 sequence: CASSDSGYEQYF. DNA of the CDR3: TGTGCCAGCAGCGATAGCGGCTACGAGCAGTACTTC. Complete variable domain (other parts from reference TRBV7-2 and TRBJ2-7): GAGVSQSPSNKVTEKGKDVELRCDPISGHTALYWYRQSLGQGLEFLIYFQGNSAPDKSGLPSDRFSAERTGGSVSTLTIQRTQQEDSAVYLCASSDSGYEQYFGPGTRLTVT.

This clone was counted a few times. The genes are TRBV15 and TRBJ1-3; 7 bases map to TRBD1. V shed 0 bases and J 8 bases; nucleotides not matched to a gene: 4. CDR1 and CDR2 from the germline V gene are LNHNV and YYDKDF (reference sequence). The CDR3 has 14 amino acids. The CDR3 region has the DNA TGTGCCACCAGCAGAGATACAGGGGTGGACACCATATATTTT. This sequence encodes CATSRDTGVDTIYF.

This chain joins TRBV6-6 and TRBJ1-1, with a possible D match to TRBD1 (6 bases). The CDR3 runs to 15 residues. V lost 8 bases and J 0 bases, leaving 16 bases between the germline ends. CDR1 MNHNY and CDR2 SVGAGI come from the germline V gene (reference sequence). The CDR3 reads CASARGGTLNTEAFF. CDR3 nucleotide sequence: TGTGCCAGCGCTAGGGGGGGCACATTGAACACTGAAGCTTTCTTT.

The rearrangement uses TRBV30 and TRBJ1-5; 8 bases agree with TRBD1. The germline CDR1 and CDR2 sequences are GTSNPN and SVGIG (reference sequence). Unmatched junction bases numbered 9, after V lost 5 bases and J lost 9 bases. The CDR3 length is 13 residues. The CDR3 spells CAWQGAGGSPQHF. The CDR3 nucleotides read TGTGCCTGGCAGGGGGCGGGGGGGTCGCCCCAGCATTTT.

The chain couples TRBV6-2 or TRBV6-3 to TRBJ2-1; D is perhaps TRBD1 (5 bases). The germline V gene encodes CDR1 MNHEY and CDR2 SVGEGT. The CDR3 is 14 residues long. Trimming pared 4 bases from V and 4 bases from J, leaving 11 bases between. The CDR3 nucleotides read TGTGCCAGCAGTTCTCTAACAGGATACAATGAGCAGTTCTTC. Translating it yields CASSSLTGYNEQFF.

The chain carries TRBV13 and TRBJ2-2; D not resolved. The CDR3 runs 12 residues. CDR1 is PRHDT, CDR2 FYEKMQ, per germline (reference sequence). Deletions cut 0 bases from V and 7 bases from J, with 3 bases between. The CDR3 nucleotides are TGTGCCAGCAGCTTAGGTTACGGGGAGCTGTTTTTT. Amino acids: CASSLGYGELFF.

This clone was seen only once. The rearrangement uses TRBV28 and TRBJ2-7, with D possibly matching TRBD2 (5 bases). CDR3 size: 13 residues. V was clipped by 4 bases and J by 3 bases, with 10 bases between them. CDR1 and CDR2 from the germline V gene are MDHEN and SYDVKM. CDR3 nucleotides: TGTGCCAGCAGTTCCCCGGGGTACTACGAGCAGTACTTC. This gives the protein CASSSPGYYEQYF.

The genes are TRBV20-1 and TRBJ1-4; tentative D call: TRBD1 (5 bases). V lost 3 bases, J lost 8 bases, and 16 bases lay in between. Germline V gene lookup returns CDR1 DFQATT and CDR2 SNEGSKA (reference sequence). The CDR3 is 14 amino acids. This chain's CDR3 is CSASAGGDREKLFF. In DNA form, the CDR3 reads TGCAGTGCTAGTGCCGGAGGGGATCGGGAAAAACTGTTTTTT.

The chain has TRBV19 and TRBJ2-2, with TRBD2 as a possible D gene (6 bases). With 6 bases removed from V and 0 bases from J, the gap between germline ends came to 14 bases. Germline V CDR1 and CDR2: LNHDA, SQIVND (reference sequence). The CDR3 runs 16 residues. The CDR3 region is CASRALLASNTGELFF. CDR3 bases: TGTGCCAGTAGGGCTTTGCTAGCGTCGAACACCGGGGAGCTGTTTTTT.

The chain couples TRBV7-9 to TRBJ2-7; 13 nucleotides line up with TRBD2. CDR3 length: 15 amino acids. Germline-derived CDR1 and CDR2 are SEHNR and FQNEAQ (reference sequence). Losses at the gene ends were 8 bases for V and 2 bases for J; bases not matched to a gene: 6. The chain's CDR3 is CASGTSGIHTYEQYF. CDR3 sequence (DNA): TGTGCCAGCGGGACTAGCGGGATTCACACCTACGAGCAGTACTTC.

V and J are TRBV2 and TRBJ1-1, with D uncertain. CDR1 and CDR2 from the germline V gene are SNHLY and FYNNEI. V was trimmed by 8 bases and J by 2 bases, leaving 12 bases between them. The CDR3 runs to 13 residues. CDR3 coding DNA: TGTGCCAGCGGGAGTCAGGTTAACACTGAAGCTTTCTTT. Residues: CASGSQVNTEAFF.

V gene TRBV29-1 combines with J gene TRBJ2-1; 7 bases are a match to TRBD2. The CDR3 length is 16 residues. V gave up 6 bases and J gave up 9 bases; unmatched junction bases: 20. The germline V gene encodes CDR1 SQVTM and CDR2 ANQGSEA. CDR3 residues: CSVGNPSGGSGSEQFF. The DNA of the CDR3 is TGCAGCGTGGGAAACCCCTCTGGCGGGAGTGGCAGTGAGCAGTTCTTC.